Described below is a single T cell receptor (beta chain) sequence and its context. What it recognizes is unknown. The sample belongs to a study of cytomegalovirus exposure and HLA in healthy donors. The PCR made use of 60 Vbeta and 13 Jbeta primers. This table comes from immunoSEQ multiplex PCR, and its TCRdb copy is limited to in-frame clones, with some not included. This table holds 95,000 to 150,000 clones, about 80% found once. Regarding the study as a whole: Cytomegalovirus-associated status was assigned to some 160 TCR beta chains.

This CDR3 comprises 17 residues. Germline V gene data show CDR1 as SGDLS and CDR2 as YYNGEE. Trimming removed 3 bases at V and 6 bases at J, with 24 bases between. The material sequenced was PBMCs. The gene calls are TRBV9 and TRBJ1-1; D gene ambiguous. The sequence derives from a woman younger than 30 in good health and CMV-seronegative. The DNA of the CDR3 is TGTGCCAGCAGCGCAAGAAAGCCGGCCTCAGGTATCGCTGAAGCTTTCTTT. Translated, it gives CASSARKPASGIAEAFF.